These 16 T cell receptor beta chains were sequenced from one sample in a study of beta chain features in type 1 diabetes. Study results and caveats: In all four CD4+ subsets, TCRB CDR3 length was significantly, moderately reduced in type 1 diabetes.

All of the isolated RNA was reverse transcribed, so expressed TCRB transcripts were sequenced. Sequencing used immunoSEQ multiplex PCR; TCRdb keeps in-frame clones, though not all of them. The profile shows around 300,000 clones, 15% of them singletons. Antigens for these TCRs are unknown. Sequences were obtained from naive CD4+ T cells from blood. These TCRs come from a man between 18 and 29 years old with type 1 diabetes.

This clone was recorded a few times. This chain links TRBV7-2 with TRBJ1-2; unclear D gene. The germline CDR1 and CDR2 sequences are SGHTA and FQGNSA. V lost 5 bases to trimming and J lost 8 bases, with 12 bases between them. This CDR3 comprises 12 residues. CDR3 region: CASSLAGVGYTF. DNA for the CDR3: TGTGCCAGCAGCCTGGCCGGGGTCGGCTACACCTTC.

This clone has just a few counts. This rearrangement joins TRBV7-9 to TRBJ2-7; D call uncertain. The V end lost 0 bases, the J end lost 2 bases, and 5 bases lay between the germline ends. Per germline, CDR1 SEHNR and CDR2 FQNEAQ (reference sequence). The length of the CDR3 is 13 residues. The CDR3 protein is CASSLAGPYEQYF. The CDR3 DNA reads TGTGCCAGCAGCTTAGCGGGCCCCTACGAGCAGTACTTC.

The J gene is TRBJ2-4, the V gene TRBV4-1; 15 bases are shared with TRBD2. CDR1 is MGHRA and CDR2 is YSYEKL in the germline V gene. The V segment lost 3 bases and the J segment 1 base; nucleotides outside the gene matches: 4. This CDR3 comprises 18 residues. The CDR3: CASSHGLAGGLAKNIQYF. CDR3 DNA sequence: TGCGCCAGCAGCCACGGACTAGCGGGGGGGCTTGCCAAAAACATTCAGTACTTC.

Only a few counts were recorded for this clone. The chain links TRBV19 to TRBJ2-4; D possibly corresponds to TRBD2 (7 bases). V gave up 6 bases and J gave up 8 bases, with 20 bases separating them. The CDR3 has 15 residues. Germline loops: CDR1 LNHDA, CDR2 SQIVND (reference sequence). The CDR3 sequence is CASRSIGGAADIQYF. CDR3 sequence (DNA): TGTGCCAGTAGATCCATAGGGGGGGCGGCGGACATTCAGTACTTC.

The genes are TRBV30 and TRBJ2-7; D remains ambiguous. The CDR3 is 14 residues long. Germline lookup yields CDR1 GTSNPN and CDR2 SVGIG (reference sequence). Trimming cost V 7 bases and J 4 bases, with 20 bases left between them. CDR3 region: CASGAVGVAYEQYF. In nucleotides, the CDR3 is TGTGCCTCTGGCGCGGTAGGAGTCGCTTACGAGCAGTACTTC.

This clone was seen more than once but under ten times. The chain recombines TRBV5-6 with TRBJ2-7; no definite D call. The CDR3 extends over 12 amino acids. In germline, CDR1 is SGHDT, CDR2 YYEEEE. V dropped 4 bases and J dropped 10 bases, with 15 bases sitting between them. The CDR3 region has the DNA TGTGCCAGCAGCGCCCCTCCGGGTATTCAGTACTTC. Its translation is CASSAPPGIQYF. The full variable domain, in which reference TRBV5-6 and TRBJ2-7 provide the parts outside the CDR3, is DAGVTQSPTHLIKTRGQQVTLRCSPKSGHDTVSWYQQALGQGPQFIFQYYEEEERQRGNFPDRFSGHQFPNYSSELNVNALLLGDSALYLCASSAPPGIQYFGPGTRLTVT.

The chain has TRBV5-4 and TRBJ2-1; D unclear. Trimming shortened V by 0 bases and J by 0 bases, and 10 bases separated the two germline ends. The CDR3 sequence is 16 residues long. Germline CDR1 is SGHNT and CDR2 is YYREEE (reference sequence). The CDR3 region is CASSLGLDPSYNEQFF. The DNA for the CDR3 is TGTGCCAGCAGCTTGGGTCTAGATCCCTCCTACAATGAGCAGTTCTTC.

J is TRBJ2-5 and V is TRBV28; TRBD1 matches at 9 bases. The CDR3 is 15 amino acids. Germline assignment: CDR1 MDHEN and CDR2 SYDVKM. V shed 4 bases, J shed 5 bases, and the junction held 8 bases outside the gene matches. CDR3 sequence reads: CASSSTGQGMETQYF. The CDR3 DNA follows: TGTGCCAGCAGTTCGACGGGACAGGGTATGGAGACCCAGTACTTC.

CDR3 DNA sequence: TGCGCCAGCAGCCAAGGCAGCGGGGTAGGTAGCAATCAGCCCCAGCATTTT. It is translated as CASSQGSGVGSNQPQHF. The chain uses TRBV4-1 and TRBJ1-5, with unresolved D. This CDR3 spans 17 amino acids. Germline values: CDR1 MGHRA, CDR2 YSYEKL. The V and J ends lost 1 base and 0 bases respectively, with 13 bases between them.

This clone was recorded a few times. The V and J genes are TRBV28 and TRBJ1-2; TRBD1 matches at 9 bases. The CDR3 sequence is 13 residues long. Losses at the gene ends were 6 bases for V and 5 bases for J; bases not matched to a gene: 4. Germline lookup yields CDR1 MDHEN and CDR2 SYDVKM. This chain's CDR3 is CASSADRGYGYTF. CDR3 sequence (DNA): TGTGCCAGCAGCGCGGACAGGGGATATGGCTACACCTTC.

The chain uses TRBV19 and TRBJ1-2; 8 bases agree with TRBD1. The V gene end was trimmed by 11 bases and the J gene end by 5 bases; junction bases not matched to a gene: 13. Germline CDR1 and CDR2: LNHDA and SQIVND (reference sequence). CDR3 length: 14 residues. The CDR3 reads CAVSTGQGDYGYTF. The CDR3 coding sequence is TGTGCCGTATCGACCGGACAGGGCGATTATGGCTACACCTTC.

The genes are TRBV4-1 and TRBJ2-3; D is undetermined. The CDR3 is made up of 13 amino acids. Germline V gives CDR1 MGHRA, CDR2 YSYEKL. V shed 4 bases and J shed 1 base, with 6 bases lying between them. In nucleotides, the CDR3 is TGCGCCAGCAGCCTTCGCGGCACAGATACGCAGTATTTT. This translates into CASSLRGTDTQYF.

In this sample, this clone turned up a few times. This sequence joins TRBV7-9 and TRBJ2-3; 7 positions agree with TRBD1. Looked up from germline, CDR1 is SEHNR and CDR2 is FQNEAQ (reference sequence). Losses at the gene ends were 5 bases for V and 0 bases for J; bases not matched to a gene: 8. The CDR3 is 16 residues long. The CDR3 bases are TGTGCCAGCAGCCCCAGAGACAGGGCAAGCACAGATACGCAGTATTTT. Protein: CASSPRDRASTDTQYF.

This clone has a handful of counts. The chain links TRBV5-1 to TRBJ2-3, with D uncertain. The CDR3 length is 11 residues. CDR1 SGHRS and CDR2 YFSETQ come from the germline V gene. Trimming removed 5 bases from V and 6 bases from J, with 7 bases in between. The DNA of the CDR3 is TGCGCCAGCAGACTCGAGGATACGCAGTATTTT. This gives the protein CASRLEDTQYF.

This clone has more than one count but fewer than ten. This chain connects TRBV18 to TRBJ2-1; D may be TRBD1 (5 bases). V was trimmed by 4 bases and J by 4 bases, leaving 5 bases between them. The CDR3 totals 12 residues. Germline V lookup: CDR1 KGHSH, CDR2 LQKENI. Here the CDR3 reads CASSHRYNEQFF. The CDR3 coding sequence is TGTGCCAGCTCACACAGGTACAATGAGCAGTTCTTC.

This chain uses TRBV5-4 with TRBJ1-2, with a weak D call TRBD1 (6 bases). CDR3 size: 13 residues. Trimming shortened V by 2 bases and J by 3 bases, and 8 bases separated the two germline ends. CDR1 is SGHNT and CDR2 is YYREEE in the germline V gene (reference sequence). CDR3 DNA: TGTGCCAGCAGCTTATGGACAGACTATGGCTACACCTTC. It is translated as CASSLWTDYGYTF.